This T cell receptor beta chain is from a study of vaccination effects on CD4 cells after COVID-19. Looking at the study overall: Approximately 2.1 million PBMC were placed in each well, which was supplemented with 10 IU/ml IL-2 and around 9.4 ug/ml peptides.

Repertoires were generated with immunoSEQ multiplex PCR, while TCRdb's copy carries only in-frame clones and drops some. The sample has some 63,000 clones; 65% to 75% are singletons. Regarding this clone: Antigen unknown. The sample contains more than one DNA sequence encoding this CDR3.

It was after more than nine days of culture that CD4+ T cells were isolated. Sample: CD4+ T cells from PBMCs cultured without peptide, taken before COVID-19 vaccination. The sequence was collected from a human donor who had a prior SARS-CoV-2 infection.

CDR3 loop: CASSLVETQYF. DNA of the CDR3: TGTGCCAGCAGCTTAGTGGAGACCCAGTACTTC. The rearrangement links TRBV7-2 to TRBJ2-5, with unresolved D. With 1 base removed from V and 5 bases from J, the gap between germline ends came to 2 bases. CDR3 length equals 11 residues. CDR1 SGHTA and CDR2 FQGNSA come from the germline V gene.